The 24 T cell receptor beta chains below all came from one sample that was sequenced in a study of cytomegalovirus exposure and HLA in healthy donors. The PCR was carried out with 60 Vbeta primers and 13 Jbeta primers. Sequenced by immunoSEQ multiplex PCR; TCRdb stores in-frame clones only, minus some. The sample lists about 160,000 clones, 80% to 90% occurring once. The sample comprised PBMCs. The receptors here all came from a woman in her 50s in good health and CMV-seronegative.

The rearrangement uses TRBV29-1 and TRBJ1-4; D possibly corresponds to TRBD1 (5 bases). This CDR3 has 12 amino acids. CDR1 and CDR2 from the germline V gene are SQVTM and ANQGSEA. V lost 5 bases to trimming and J lost 11 bases, with 15 bases between them. The CDR3 loop is CSVSTSGGKLFF. Written as DNA, the CDR3 is TGCAGCGTTTCGACTAGCGGGGGGAAACTGTTTTTT.

The J gene is TRBJ1-1, the V gene TRBV18; TRBD1 aligns across 7 bases. Trimming at V came to 6 bases and at J to 5 bases, leaving 6 bases not matched to a gene. Germline CDR1 reads KGHSH; CDR2 reads LQKENI. The length of the CDR3 is 13 residues. The CDR3 loop is CASSSTGDTEAFF. CDR3 sequence (DNA): TGTGCCAGCTCCTCCACAGGGGATACTGAAGCTTTCTTT.

This clone was seen more than once but under ten times. The chain links TRBV6-6 to TRBJ1-2; TRBD1 aligns across 8 bases. Germline lookup yields CDR1 MNHNY and CDR2 SVGAGI (reference sequence). This CDR3 has 14 residues. The ends lost 2 bases at V and 4 bases at J; junction bases unmatched: 3. The DNA for the CDR3 is TGTGCCAGCAGTTACGGGGGACAGGCCTATGGCTACACCTTC. Translated: CASSYGGQAYGYTF.

The V call is TRBV9, the J call TRBJ1-1; possibly TRBD1 for D (5 bases). Trimming pared 2 bases from V and 5 bases from J, leaving 13 bases between. Germline V lookup: CDR1 SGDLS, CDR2 YYNGEE. CDR3 length: 14 residues. CDR3 residues: CASSVSGGETEAFF. CDR3 DNA sequence: TGTGCCAGCAGCGTGAGCGGGGGTGAAACTGAAGCTTTCTTT.

The rearrangement uses TRBV6-1 and TRBJ1-2; a weak D match, TRBD1 (6 bases). CDR1 is MNHNS and CDR2 is SASEGT in the germline V gene. V lost 6 bases to trimming and J lost 4 bases, with 15 bases between them. This CDR3 contains 14 residues. CDR3 nucleotide sequence: TGTGCCAGCAGCCTACAGGGTCCAGTCTATGGCTACACCTTC. Translating it yields CASSLQGPVYGYTF.

The chain has TRBV16 and TRBJ1-6; TRBD1 is a possible D gene (5 bases). Per the germline V gene, CDR1 is KGHSY and CDR2 is FQNENV. Trimming took off 7 bases at V and 0 bases at J, with 25 bases between the two ends. This CDR3 spans 20 amino acids. The CDR3 region is CASTGKGGATPSSYNSPLHF. CDR3 DNA: TGTGCCAGCACCGGGAAAGGCGGGGCCACTCCAAGCTCCTATAATTCACCCCTCCACTTT.

The V and J genes are TRBV6-5 and TRBJ2-1, with D possibly TRBD2 on 6 matching bases. This CDR3 spans 14 amino acids. Trimming removed 8 bases from V and 4 bases from J, with 15 bases in between. Germline-derived CDR1 and CDR2 are MNHEY and SVGAGI. CDR3 nucleotide sequence: TGTGCCAGCTCCCCCGGGAGTATTTACAATGAGCAGTTCTTC. Translating gives CASSPGSIYNEQFF.

V is TRBV11-2 and J is TRBJ2-7, with 8 bases that match TRBD1. Germline V lookup: CDR1 SGHAT, CDR2 FQNNGV. The junction had 12 bases not matched to a gene; V was cut back by 5 bases and J by 3 bases. This CDR3 spans 16 amino acids. This CDR3 reads CASSPTFTGGSYEQYF. DNA of the CDR3: TGTGCCAGCAGCCCGACTTTTACAGGGGGTAGCTACGAGCAGTACTTC. Filled out from reference TRBV11-2 and TRBJ2-7, the complete variable domain reads EAGVAQSPRYKIIEKRQSVAFWCNPISGHATLYWYQQILGQGPKLLIQFQNNGVVDDSQLPKDRFSAERLKGVDSTLKIQPAKLEDSAVYLCASSPTFTGGSYEQYFGPGTRLTVT.

The chain links TRBV13 to TRBJ1-6, with D unclear. Germline V lookup: CDR1 PRHDT, CDR2 FYEKMQ (reference sequence). The CDR3 runs 13 residues. The germline V and J ends were trimmed by 5 bases and 7 bases, with 9 bases remaining between them. The DNA for the CDR3 is TGTGCCAGCAGCCAAACAAGAAATTCACCCCTCCACTTT. Encoded protein: CASSQTRNSPLHF.

The gene calls are TRBV2 and TRBJ1-2; possible D gene TRBD1, 6 bases. This CDR3 spans 14 amino acids. V lost 0 bases and J lost 7, with 12 bases in between. CDR1 is SNHLY and CDR2 is FYNNEI in the germline V gene. This CDR3 reads CASSEALTGSGYTF. The CDR3 nucleotides are TGTGCCAGCAGTGAAGCGCTTACAGGGAGTGGCTACACCTTC.

This clone was seen a few times. The CDR3 spells CASSSGQGDGYTF. DNA of the CDR3: TGTGCCAGCAGCTCGGGACAGGGAGATGGCTACACCTTC. The V gene is TRBV5-4, the J gene TRBJ1-2; 9 bases are shared with TRBD1. Germline loops: CDR1 SGHNT, CDR2 YYREEE (reference sequence). V gave up 3 bases and J gave up 6 bases; unmatched junction bases: 3. The CDR3 has 13 residues.

The chain employs TRBV6-5 and TRBJ2-3; 8 bases fit TRBD1. The V and J ends lost 10 bases and 3 bases, in that order; junction bases with no gene match: 9. Germline lookup yields CDR1 MNHEY and CDR2 SVGAGI. CDR3 length: 14 amino acids. The CDR3 loop is CATTRQGATDTQYF. Here the CDR3 DNA reads TGTGCCACCACGCGCCAGGGGGCGACAGATACGCAGTATTTT.

This chain uses TRBV10-1 with TRBJ2-3; TRBD1 aligns across 8 bases. The CDR3 is 16 amino acids. Germline trimming cut 6 bases from V and 2 bases from J; bases unmatched to any gene: 10. Per germline, CDR1 WNHNN and CDR2 SYGVQD (reference sequence). The CDR3 protein is CASRHPTGAHTDTQYF. DNA for the CDR3: TGCGCCAGCAGACATCCGACAGGGGCCCACACAGATACGCAGTATTTT.

The chain combines TRBV5-6 with TRBJ1-1, with D maybe TRBD1 (5 bases). V lost 5 bases and J 6 bases, leaving 26 bases between the germline ends. The CDR3 extends over 17 amino acids. The V gene's germline CDR1 is SGHDT and CDR2 YYEEEE. CDR3 DNA sequence: TGTGCCAGCAGTCCCCCCGGGGGTGGGCAACACTGGGCTGAAGCTTTCTTT. It yields the protein CASSPPGGGQHWAEAFF.

CDR3: CASSPQTGGAGGYTF. The CDR3 DNA is TGTGCCAGCAGCCCCCAAACAGGGGGCGCGGGGGGCTACACCTTC. This chain uses TRBV7-2 with TRBJ1-2; 9 bases map to TRBD1. J lost 8 bases, V lost 5 bases, and 12 bases had no gene match. This CDR3 has 15 amino acids. Germline values: CDR1 SGHTA, CDR2 FQGNSA.

This clone has just a few counts. The chain carries TRBV10-3 and TRBJ2-5; TRBD2 agrees at 9 bases. The CDR3 has 15 residues. The germline gives CDR1 ENHRY, CDR2 SYGVKD. The trim removed 4 bases at V and 5 bases at J, leaving 8 bases unmatched. The DNA of the CDR3 is TGTGCCATCAGTGCCGGGACTAGCCTCGGGGAGACCCAGTACTTC. This codes for CAISAGTSLGETQYF.

V gene TRBV7-9 combines with J gene TRBJ1-3; D unclear. CDR1 is SEHNR, CDR2 FQNEAQ, per germline (reference sequence). Trimming pared 1 base from V and 0 bases from J, leaving 13 bases between. CDR3 length: 17 residues. DNA of the CDR3: TGTGCCAGCAGCTTAGACACGAGACTGATCTCTGGAAACACCATATATTTT. It encodes CASSLDTRLISGNTIYF.

This clone was counted a few times. The chain carries TRBV5-4 and TRBJ1-2, with 7 nucleotides matching TRBD1. Trimming at V came to 2 bases and at J to 2 bases, leaving 6 bases not matched to a gene. CDR1 and CDR2 (germline): SGHNT, YYREEE (reference sequence). The CDR3 runs 15 residues. As DNA, the CDR3 is TGTGCCAGCAGCTTAAAGCAGACAGGGAACTATGGCTACACCTTC. This gives the protein CASSLKQTGNYGYTF.

This clone was seen just once. This sequence joins TRBV19 and TRBJ2-1, with 9 bases matching TRBD2. This CDR3 contains 17 residues. With 5 bases clipped from V and 1 base from J, the junction kept 9 bases outside the gene matches. Germline lookup yields CDR1 LNHDA and CDR2 SQIVND (reference sequence). CDR3 sequence: CASSLSLAGYSYNEQFF. The CDR3 DNA sequence: TGTGCCAGTAGTTTAAGCCTAGCGGGATATTCCTACAATGAGCAGTTCTTC.

This chain links TRBV5-1 with TRBJ2-3, with 8 bases matching TRBD2. The V gene's germline CDR1 is SGHRS and CDR2 YFSETQ. V trimming: 3 bases; J trimming: 1 base; junction bases outside the gene matches: 4. The CDR3 has 15 amino acids. CDR3 sequence: CASSSAGAGTDTQYF. The DNA for the CDR3 is TGCGCCAGCAGCTCAGCGGGAGCGGGCACAGATACGCAGTATTTT. Full variable domain (missing parts from reference TRBV5-1 and TRBJ2-3): KAGVTQTPRYLIKTRGQQVTLSCSPISGHRSVSWYQQTPGQGLQFLFEYFSETQRNKGNFPGRFSGRQFSNSRSEMNVSTLELGDSALYLCASSSAGAGTDTQYFGPGTRLTVL.

A single count supports this clone. The chain is built from TRBV9 and TRBJ2-1; the match to TRBD2 covers 10 bases. With V trimmed by 4 bases and J by 6 bases, 7 bases remained unmatched. This CDR3 comprises 15 residues. Germline lookup yields CDR1 SGDLS and CDR2 YYNGEE. The CDR3 reads CASSPASGSSNEQFF. In DNA form, the CDR3 reads TGTGCCAGCAGCCCAGCTAGCGGGAGTAGCAATGAGCAGTTCTTC.

The rearrangement joins TRBV9 to TRBJ1-3, with D unclear. This CDR3 spans 14 amino acids. CDR1 is SGDLS and CDR2 is YYNGEE in the germline V gene. V was shortened by 7 bases and J by 3 bases, with 14 bases between the two germline ends. The chain's CDR3 is CASSFTTYGNTIYF. The CDR3 nucleotides read TGTGCCAGCTCGTTCACTACTTATGGAAACACCATATATTTT.

The gene calls are TRBV7-9 and TRBJ1-1, with 11 positions matching TRBD1. The germline V gene encodes CDR1 SEHNR and CDR2 FQNEAQ (reference sequence). The trim removed 5 bases at V and 5 bases at J, leaving 13 bases unmatched. The CDR3 contains 17 residues. DNA of the CDR3: TGTGCCAGCAGCAAGGACAGGGGGCACAATAAGTGGACTGAAGCTTTCTTT. This sequence encodes CASSKDRGHNKWTEAFF.

The gene calls are TRBV2 and TRBJ2-7; 12 nucleotides line up with TRBD2. The CDR3 extends over 17 amino acids. The junction had 9 bases not matched to a gene; V was cut back by 6 bases and J by 0 bases. From germline, CDR1 is SNHLY and CDR2 FYNNEI. The CDR3 loop is CASRAGLAGPSSYEQYF. CDR3 DNA: TGTGCCAGCAGAGCGGGACTAGCGGGCCCGAGCTCCTACGAGCAGTACTTC.